This T cell receptor beta chain was retrieved from a study of Ad26.COV2.S vaccination and SARS-CoV-2 variants. The treatment is: over 15 received Ad26.COV2.S at low or high dose, single or two shots; several received placebo; per-sample allocation not given. Samples came from day 63 after the first vaccine or placebo injection. This clone has just one count. Trimming removed 3 bases from V and 1 base from J, with 7 bases in between. The CDR3 contains 14 residues. Germline V CDR1 and CDR2: LNHNV, YYDKDF (reference sequence). Method: immunoSEQ multiplex PCR; TCRdb's copy keeps in-frame clones and lacks some. The table includes about 240,000 clones, 70% to 90% detected once.

The chain uses TRBV15 and TRBJ1-5, with D hard to call. The sample here was peripheral blood, taken in a trial of Ad26.COV2.S vaccine versus placebo. The clonotype was recovered from a person aged 18 to 59 who received the Ad26.COV2.S COVID-19 vaccine or a placebo. Here the CDR3 DNA reads TGTGCCACCAGCAGTCTTAGAAGCAATCAGCCCCAGCATTTT. As protein: CATSSLRSNQPQHF.